This TCR beta chain was obtained from a study of post-analysis software for immune sequencing data. This clonotype appeared once. What it binds is not known. Prepared libraries of TCR beta cDNA carried unique molecular identifiers. The authors obtained approximately 540,000 cDNA molecules from around 1 to 9.1 million T cells. TCRdb passed the PCR reads through MiXCR, listing each CDR3 protein once. Of roughly 400,000 distinct CDR3 sequences listed, over 30% are singletons. Germline V lookup: CDR1 MDHEN, CDR2 SYDVKM. V lost 8 bases to trimming and J lost 4 bases, with 21 bases between them. The CDR3 extends over 15 amino acids. General study findings and limits: Strong same-batch co-clustering of samples appeared with F measure clustering. TRBV segments more frequent in patients than in controls numbered five and included TRBV5-6, TRBV5-1 and TRBV20-1.

This chain joins TRBV28 and TRBJ2-7, with D perhaps TRBD2 (6 bases). The sample consisted of blood. The receptor was derived from a girl aged 2-10 years with multiple sclerosis. The CDR3, as DNA: TGTGCCAGCGGACTATTCACGGGTTTCCAGTACGAGCAGTACTTC. Translation: CASGLFTGFQYEQYF.